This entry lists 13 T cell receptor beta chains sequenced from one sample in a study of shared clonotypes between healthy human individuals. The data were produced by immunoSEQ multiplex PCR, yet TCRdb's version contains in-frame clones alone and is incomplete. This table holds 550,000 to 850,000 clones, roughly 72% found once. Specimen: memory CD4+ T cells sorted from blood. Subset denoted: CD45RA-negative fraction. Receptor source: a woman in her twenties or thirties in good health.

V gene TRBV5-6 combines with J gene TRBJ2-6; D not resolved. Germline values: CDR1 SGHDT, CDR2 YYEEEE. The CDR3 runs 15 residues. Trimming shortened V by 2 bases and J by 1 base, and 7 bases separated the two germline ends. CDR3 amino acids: CASSLPGSGANVLTF. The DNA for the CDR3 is TGTGCCAGCAGCTTACCCGGTTCTGGGGCCAACGTCCTGACTTTC.

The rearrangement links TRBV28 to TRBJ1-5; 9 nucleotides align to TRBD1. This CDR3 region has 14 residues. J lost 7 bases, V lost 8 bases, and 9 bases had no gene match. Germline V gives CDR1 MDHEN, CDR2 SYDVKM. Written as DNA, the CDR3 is TGTGCCAGCCGTGCGACAGGGGGGGAACAGCCCCAGCATTTT. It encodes CASRATGGEQPQHF.

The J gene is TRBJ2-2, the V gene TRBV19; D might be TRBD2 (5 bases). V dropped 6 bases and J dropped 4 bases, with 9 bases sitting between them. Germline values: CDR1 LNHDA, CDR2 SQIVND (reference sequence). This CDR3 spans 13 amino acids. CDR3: CASRGGPTGELFF. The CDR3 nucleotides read TGTGCCAGTAGAGGCGGGCCCACCGGGGAGCTGTTTTTT.

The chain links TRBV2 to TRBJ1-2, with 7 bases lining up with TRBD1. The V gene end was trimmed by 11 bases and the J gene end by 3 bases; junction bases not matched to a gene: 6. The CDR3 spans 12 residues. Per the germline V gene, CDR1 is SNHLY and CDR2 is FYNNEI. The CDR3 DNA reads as TGTGCCGTCAGACAGGGCTACTATGGCTACACCTTC. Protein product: CAVRQGYYGYTF.

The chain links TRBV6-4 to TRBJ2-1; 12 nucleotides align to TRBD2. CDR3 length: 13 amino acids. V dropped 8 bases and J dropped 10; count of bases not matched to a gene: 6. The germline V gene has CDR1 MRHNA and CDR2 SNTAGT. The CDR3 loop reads CASSPSGRAEQFF. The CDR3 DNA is TGTGCCAGCTCCCCTAGCGGGAGGGCCGAGCAGTTCTTC.

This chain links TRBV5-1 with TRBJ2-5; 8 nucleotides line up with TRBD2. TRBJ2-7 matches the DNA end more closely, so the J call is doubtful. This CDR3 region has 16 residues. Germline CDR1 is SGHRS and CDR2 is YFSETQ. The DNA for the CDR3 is TGCGCCAGCAGCTTCGGTGCGGGAGGACATACCTACGAGCAGTACTTC. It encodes CASSFGAGGHTYEQYF.

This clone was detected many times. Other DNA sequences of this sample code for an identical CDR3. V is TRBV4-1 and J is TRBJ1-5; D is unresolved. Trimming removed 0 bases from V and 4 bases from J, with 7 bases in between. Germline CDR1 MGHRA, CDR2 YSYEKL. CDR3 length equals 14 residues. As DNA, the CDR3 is TGCGCCAGCAGCCAAGACGAAGGAAATCAGCCCCAGCATTTT. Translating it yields CASSQDEGNQPQHF.

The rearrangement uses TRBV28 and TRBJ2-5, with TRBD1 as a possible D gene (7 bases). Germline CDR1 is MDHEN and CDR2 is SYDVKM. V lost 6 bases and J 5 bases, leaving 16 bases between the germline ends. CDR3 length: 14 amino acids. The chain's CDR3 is CASRSGGGEETQYF. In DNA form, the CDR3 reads TGTGCCAGCAGATCAGGGGGAGGAGAGGAGACCCAGTACTTC.

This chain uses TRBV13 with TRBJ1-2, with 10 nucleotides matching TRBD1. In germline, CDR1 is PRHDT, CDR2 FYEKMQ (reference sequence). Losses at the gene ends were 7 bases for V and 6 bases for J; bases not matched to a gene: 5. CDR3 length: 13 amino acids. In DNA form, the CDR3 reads TGTGCCAGCAACCGGGACAGGGGCGATGGCTACACCTTC. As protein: CASNRDRGDGYTF. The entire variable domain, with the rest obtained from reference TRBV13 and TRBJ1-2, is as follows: AAGVIQSPRHLIKEKRETATLKCYPIPRHDTVYWYQQGPGQDPQFLISFYEKMQSDKGSIPDRFSAQQFSDYHSELNMSSLELGDSALYFCASNRDRGDGYTFGSGTRLTVV.

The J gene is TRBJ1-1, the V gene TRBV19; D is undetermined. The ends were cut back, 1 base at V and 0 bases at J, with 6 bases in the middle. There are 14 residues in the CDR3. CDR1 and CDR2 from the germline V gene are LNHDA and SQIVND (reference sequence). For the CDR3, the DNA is TGTGCCAGTAGTATAGGGATTTTGAACACTGAAGCTTTCTTT. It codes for CASSIGILNTEAFF.

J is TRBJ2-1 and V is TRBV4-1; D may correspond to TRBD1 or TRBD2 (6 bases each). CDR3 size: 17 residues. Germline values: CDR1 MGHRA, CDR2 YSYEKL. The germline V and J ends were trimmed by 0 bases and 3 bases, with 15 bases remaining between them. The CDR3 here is CASSQDGRTADYNEQFF. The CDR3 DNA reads TGCGCCAGCAGCCAAGATGGGAGGACAGCTGACTACAATGAGCAGTTCTTC.

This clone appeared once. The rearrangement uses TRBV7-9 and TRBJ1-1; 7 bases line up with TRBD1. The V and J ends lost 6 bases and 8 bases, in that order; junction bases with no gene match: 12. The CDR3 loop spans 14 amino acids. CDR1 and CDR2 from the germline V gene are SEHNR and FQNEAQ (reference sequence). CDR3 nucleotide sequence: TGTGCCAGCAGGGCCGGGGGACAGACTAGAGAAGCTTTCTTT. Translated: CASRAGGQTREAFF.

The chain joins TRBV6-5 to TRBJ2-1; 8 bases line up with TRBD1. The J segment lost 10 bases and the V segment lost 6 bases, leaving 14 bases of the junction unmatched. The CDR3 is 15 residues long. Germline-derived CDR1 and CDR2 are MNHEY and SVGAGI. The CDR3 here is CASSQGGQAFNEQFF. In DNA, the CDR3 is TGTGCCAGCAGCCAAGGGGGACAGGCCTTCAACGAGCAGTTCTTC.